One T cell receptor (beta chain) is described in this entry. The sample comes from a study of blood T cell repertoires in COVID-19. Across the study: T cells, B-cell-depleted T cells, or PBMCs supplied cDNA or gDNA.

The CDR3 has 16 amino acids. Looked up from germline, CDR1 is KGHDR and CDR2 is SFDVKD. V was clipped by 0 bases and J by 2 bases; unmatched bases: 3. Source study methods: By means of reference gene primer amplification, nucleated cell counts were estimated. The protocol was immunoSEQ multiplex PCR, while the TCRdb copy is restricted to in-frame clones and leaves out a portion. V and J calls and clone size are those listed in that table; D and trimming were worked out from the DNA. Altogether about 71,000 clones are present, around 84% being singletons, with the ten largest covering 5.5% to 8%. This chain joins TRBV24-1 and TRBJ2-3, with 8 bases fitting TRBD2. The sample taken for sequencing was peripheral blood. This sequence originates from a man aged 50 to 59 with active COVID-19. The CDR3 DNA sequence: TGTGCCACCAGTGATTTGACTAGCGGACCCACAGATACGCAGTATTTT. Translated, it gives CATSDLTSGPTDTQYF.